The 30 T cell receptor beta chains listed next were all sequenced from one sample in a study of CD8 T cells in Susac syndrome. cDNA came from approximately 0.5 to 1 ug RNA primed by random hexamers. TCRdb processed the immunoSEQ multiplex PCR reads anew with MiXCR; each CDR3 protein has one entry. The sample contains about 120,000 distinct CDR3 sequences, approximately 94% of which appear only once. Specimen: CD4+ T cells from PBMCs. Receptors originate from a human donor with multiple sclerosis.

The chain employs TRBV19 and TRBJ1-1; 8 nucleotides agree with TRBD1. J was trimmed by 1 base and V by 1 base; bases with no gene match: 5. The CDR3 consists of 16 residues. From germline, CDR1 is LNHDA and CDR2 SQIVND (reference sequence). CDR3 bases: TGTGCCAGTAGTATAGCCAGGACAGGGACGAACACTGAAGCTTTCTTT. Residues: CASSIARTGTNTEAFF.

The rearrangement joins TRBV2 to TRBJ2-7, with no clear D. The germline gives CDR1 SNHLY, CDR2 FYNNEI. CDR3 length: 14 residues. V lost 3 bases and J lost 0, with 9 bases in between. This chain's CDR3 is CASSDKAVSYEQYF. The CDR3 DNA is TGTGCCAGCAGTGACAAAGCCGTCTCCTACGAGCAGTACTTC.

The chain uses TRBV2 and TRBJ1-1; 7 bases are shared with TRBD1. CDR1 is SNHLY and CDR2 is FYNNEI in the germline V gene. J lost 2 bases, V lost 7 bases, and 7 bases had no gene match. This CDR3 region has 14 residues. CDR3 residues: CASTQQGINTEAFF. CDR3 coding DNA: TGTGCCAGCACCCAACAGGGGATTAACACTGAAGCTTTCTTT.

V and J are TRBV7-6 and TRBJ2-6, with D maybe TRBD1 (5 bases). V gave up 2 bases and J gave up 0 bases, with 14 bases separating them. Looked up from germline, CDR1 is SGHVS and CDR2 is FNYEAQ. The CDR3 totals 18 residues. CDR3 loop: CASSLSPQGSSGANVLTF. CDR3 sequence (DNA): TGTGCCAGCAGCTTATCTCCTCAGGGAAGCTCTGGGGCCAACGTCCTGACTTTC.

The chain uses TRBV25-1 and TRBJ2-7; unclear D gene. CDR3 length: 11 amino acids. The V end lost 7 bases, the J end lost 7 bases, and 11 bases lay between the germline ends. Germline CDR1 reads MGHDK; CDR2 reads SYGVNS. The DNA for the CDR3 is TGTGCCAGCAACCAAATTGGGGAGCAGTACTTC. Amino acids: CASNQIGEQYF.

The CDR3 sequence: CSVESRFYGYTF. DNA for the CDR3: TGCAGCGTTGAATCGAGATTCTATGGCTACACCTTC. This sequence joins TRBV29-1 and TRBJ1-2; D is unclear. The CDR3 totals 12 residues. Trimming cost V 2 bases and J 4 bases, with 8 bases left between them. CDR1 SQVTM and CDR2 ANQGSEA come from the germline V gene.

The V and J genes are TRBV19 and TRBJ2-2; D gene unclear. Trimming pared 5 bases from V and 5 bases from J, leaving 9 bases between. The CDR3 extends over 13 amino acids. Germline V gene lookup returns CDR1 LNHDA and CDR2 SQIVND (reference sequence). The CDR3 DNA reads TGTGCCAGTAGTCCCACGGTTACCGGGGAGCTGTTTTTT. Protein sequence: CASSPTVTGELFF.

The chain joins TRBV14 to TRBJ1-1; D is uncertain. Germline CDR1 SGHDN, CDR2 FVKESK. The germline V and J ends were trimmed by 0 bases and 0 bases, with 11 bases remaining between them. The length of the CDR3 is 16 residues. The CDR3 reads CASSQDLGNMNTEAFF. CDR3 in DNA: TGTGCCAGCAGCCAAGATTTGGGCAATATGAACACTGAAGCTTTCTTT.

In this sample, this clonotype turned up once. The chain recombines TRBV30 with TRBJ2-7, with D perhaps TRBD1 or TRBD2 (5 bases each). Trimming shortened V by 1 base and J by 2 bases, and 18 bases separated the two germline ends. CDR1 GTSNPN and CDR2 SVGIG come from the germline V gene (reference sequence). The CDR3 runs to 16 residues. The CDR3 reads CAWSDGPGRKAYEQYF. The CDR3 DNA reads TGTGCCTGGAGTGACGGACCGGGACGGAAGGCCTACGAGCAGTACTTC. The whole variable domain, filled in from reference TRBV30 and TRBJ2-7, reads SQTIHQWPATLVQPVGSPLSLECTVEGTSNPNLYWYRQAAGRGLQLLFYSVGIGQISSEVPQNLSASRPQDRQFILSSKKLLLSDSGFYLCAWSDGPGRKAYEQYFGPGTRLTVT.

The chain uses TRBV3-1 and TRBJ1-1, with D uncertain. This CDR3 has 12 amino acids. Germline loops: CDR1 LGHDT, CDR2 YNNKEL (reference sequence). Trimming shortened V by 0 bases and J by 8 bases, and 7 bases separated the two germline ends. The CDR3 sequence: CASSQDNGEAFF. The DNA for the CDR3 is TGTGCCAGCAGCCAAGATAACGGGGAAGCTTTCTTT.

V gene TRBV15 combines with J gene TRBJ2-3, with TRBD1 matching over 7 bases. CDR3 length: 16 amino acids. CDR1 is LNHNV, CDR2 YYDKDF, per germline (reference sequence). V lost 0 bases and J lost 2; bases outside the gene matches: 5. In nucleotides, the CDR3 is TGTGCCACCAGCAGAGAACTGGGGACAGTCACAGATACGCAGTATTTT. Amino acid sequence: CATSRELGTVTDTQYF.

This sequence joins TRBV18 and TRBJ2-3; no clear D. The germline V gene has CDR1 KGHSH and CDR2 LQKENI. There are 14 residues in the CDR3. The V and J ends lost 0 bases and 2 bases respectively, with 6 bases between them. The CDR3 here is CASSPPVSTDTQYF. CDR3 in DNA: TGTGCCAGCTCACCACCGGTGTCCACAGATACGCAGTATTTT.

This chain connects TRBV3-1 to TRBJ2-7; D is unclear. The V gene's germline CDR1 is LGHDT and CDR2 YNNKEL (reference sequence). This CDR3 contains 13 residues. V was shortened by 0 bases and J by 6 bases, with 9 bases between the two germline ends. CDR3 protein: CASSQDLDREQYF. In DNA, the CDR3 is TGTGCCAGCAGCCAAGATTTAGACCGCGAGCAGTACTTC.

This clonotype appeared once. V gene TRBV5-4 combines with J gene TRBJ2-7; D may be TRBD2 (5 bases). Germline CDR1 is SGHNT and CDR2 is YYREEE (reference sequence). This CDR3 spans 15 amino acids. The germline V and J ends were trimmed by 2 bases and 3 bases, with 15 bases remaining between them. This chain's CDR3 is CASSFDPSSDYEQYF. CDR3 in DNA: TGTGCCAGCAGCTTCGACCCTAGCAGCGACTACGAGCAGTACTTC.

CDR3 in amino acids: CSAGGLSSYNEQFF. The CDR3 nucleotides read TGCAGTGCTGGGGGACTCAGCTCCTACAATGAGCAGTTCTTC. This chain links TRBV20-1 with TRBJ2-1, with D perhaps matching TRBD2 (6 bases). There are 14 residues in the CDR3. CDR1 and CDR2 (germline): DFQATT, SNEGSKA (reference sequence). Trimming pared 5 bases from V and 0 bases from J, leaving 11 bases between.

The chain uses TRBV6-1 and TRBJ2-7; D assignment may be TRBD1 or TRBD2 (6 bases each). CDR3 size: 14 residues. V was cut by 2 bases and J by 7 bases, with 15 bases left in between. The germline V gene encodes CDR1 MNHNS and CDR2 SASEGT. The CDR3, as DNA: TGTGCCAGCAGTGAAAGCCCGCAGGGGAGGGAGCAGTACTTC. Amino acids: CASSESPQGREQYF.

This chain connects TRBV29-1 to TRBJ1-2; TRBD1 matches 9 bases. Germline loops: CDR1 SQVTM, CDR2 ANQGSEA. The length of the CDR3 is 11 residues. CDR3 loop: CSSGTGYGYTF. DNA for the CDR3: TGCAGTTCCGGGACAGGGTATGGCTACACCTTC.

The CDR3 DNA sequence: TGTGCCAGCAGCCAAGGTGGGACAGGGGACTACGAGCAGTACTTC. This gives the protein CASSQGGTGDYEQYF. This chain joins TRBV3-1 and TRBJ2-7; TRBD1 matches 10 bases. The V and J ends lost 1 base and 3 bases, in that order; junction bases with no gene match: 3. This CDR3 contains 15 residues. Looked up from germline, CDR1 is LGHDT and CDR2 is YNNKEL (reference sequence).

V and J are TRBV30 and TRBJ2-2; D gene unclear. From germline, CDR1 is GTSNPN and CDR2 SVGIG (reference sequence). Trimming took off 2 bases at V and 1 base at J, with 5 bases between the two ends. The CDR3 length is 13 residues. CDR3 sequence (DNA): TGTGCCTGGAGTACGGGGAACACCGGGGAGCTGTTTTTT. It codes for CAWSTGNTGELFF.

In nucleotides, the CDR3 is TGTGCCTGGAACCGGGACGGCGAAAAACTGTTTTTT. Translation gives CAWNRDGEKLFF. V usage is TRBV30 and J usage is TRBJ1-4; D is possibly TRBD1 (5 bases). The length of the CDR3 is 12 residues. Germline V gene data show CDR1 as GTSNPN and CDR2 as SVGIG (reference sequence). Trimming removed 4 bases at V and 8 bases at J, with 11 bases between.

V usage is TRBV20-1 and J usage is TRBJ1-2; D remains unclear. The CDR3 spans 13 residues. CDR1 is DFQATT and CDR2 is SNEGSKA in the germline V gene (reference sequence). Trimming removed 3 bases from V and 3 bases from J, with 11 bases in between. The CDR3 protein is CSARARNDYGYTF. CDR3 nucleotides: TGCAGTGCTAGGGCCAGGAACGACTATGGCTACACCTTC.

The chain carries TRBV12-3 or TRBV12-4 and TRBJ1-2, with D unresolved. V lost 1 base and J lost 1, with 4 bases in between. The CDR3 has 13 amino acids. CDR3 protein: CASSLDNNYGYTF. CDR3 nucleotide sequence: TGTGCCAGCAGTTTAGACAATAACTATGGCTACACCTTC.

This chain links TRBV10-3 with TRBJ2-3; D not certain. Deletions cut 11 bases from V and 0 bases from J, with 12 bases between. Germline values: CDR1 ENHRY, CDR2 SYGVKD. CDR3 length equals 13 residues. For the CDR3, the DNA is TGTGCCGTCTCACCGCCTAGCACAGATACGCAGTATTTT. Its protein product is CAVSPPSTDTQYF.

The chain uses TRBV19 and TRBJ1-1, with unresolved D. Germline assignment: CDR1 LNHDA and CDR2 SQIVND (reference sequence). The length of the CDR3 is 11 residues. Trimming took 5 bases from V and 6 from J, leaving 7 bases between them. The CDR3 sequence: CASSFTAEAFF. The CDR3 region has the DNA TGTGCCAGTAGTTTCACAGCTGAAGCTTTCTTT. Full variable domain (missing parts from reference TRBV19 and TRBJ1-1): DGGITQSPKYLFRKEGQNVTLSCEQNLNHDAMYWYRQDPGQGLRLIYYSQIVNDFQKGDIAEGYSVSREKKESFPLTVTSAQKNPTAFYLCASSFTAEAFFGQGTRLTVV.

The chain uses TRBV5-1 and TRBJ2-5; a possible D gene is TRBD1 (7 bases). V lost 3 bases to trimming and J lost 9 bases, with 18 bases between them. The germline V gene has CDR1 SGHRS and CDR2 YFSETQ. This CDR3 is 14 amino acids long. The CDR3 nucleotides are TGCGCCAGCAGCTCAGACAGGGAGGATGGGGCCCAGTACTTC. This codes for CASSSDREDGAQYF.

The chain recombines TRBV19 with TRBJ1-5, with D uncertain. The CDR3 totals 15 residues. The V end lost 2 bases, the J end lost 6 bases, and 14 bases lay between the germline ends. CDR1 is LNHDA and CDR2 is SQIVND in the germline V gene (reference sequence). The CDR3 region has the DNA TGTGCCAGTAGTATACAATTGGAGGGCAGTCAGCCCCAGCATTTT. Its translation: CASSIQLEGSQPQHF. The complete variable domain, with remaining parts taken from reference TRBV19 and TRBJ1-5, reads DGGITQSPKYLFRKEGQNVTLSCEQNLNHDAMYWYRQDPGQGLRLIYYSQIVNDFQKGDIAEGYSVSREKKESFPLTVTSAQKNPTAFYLCASSIQLEGSQPQHFGDGTRLSIL.

The chain recombines TRBV5-1 with TRBJ2-1; D ambiguous. Deletions cut 2 bases from V and 2 bases from J, with 8 bases between. Per germline, CDR1 SGHRS and CDR2 YFSETQ. This CDR3 region has 14 residues. CDR3 sequence: CASSLGKTYNEQFF. The CDR3 region has the DNA TGCGCCAGCAGCTTAGGGAAGACCTACAATGAGCAGTTCTTC.

The rearrangement joins TRBV30 to TRBJ1-1, with a weak D call TRBD1 (6 bases). V was shortened by 8 bases and J by 0 bases, with 13 bases between the two germline ends. This CDR3 is built from 13 residues. Germline loops: CDR1 GTSNPN, CDR2 SVGIG (reference sequence). The CDR3 nucleotides read TGTGCCGGGGGGCGGGGAGTGAACACTGAAGCTTTCTTT. Amino acid sequence: CAGGRGVNTEAFF.

The chain joins TRBV27 to TRBJ1-5; D unclear. Trimming took off 8 bases at V and 0 bases at J, with 8 bases between the two ends. This CDR3 region has 13 residues. Germline V gene sequence: CDR1 MNHEY, CDR2 SMNVEV (reference sequence). The CDR3 bases are TGTGCCAGCGGCCTCTATAGCAATCAGCCCCAGCATTTT. As protein: CASGLYSNQPQHF.

V and J are TRBV6-5 and TRBJ2-2; D gene uncertain. Germline V CDR1 and CDR2: MNHEY, SVGAGI. V gave up 0 bases and J gave up 7 bases, with 6 bases separating them. This CDR3 has 13 amino acids. The CDR3 coding sequence is TGTGCCAGCAGTTACTCCTATAGCGGGGAGCTGTTTTTT. This translates into CASSYSYSGELFF.